These T cell receptor beta chains were read from a single sample in a study of OX40 agonist ivuxolimab in advanced cancers. Using immunoSEQ multiplex PCR, the repertoire was profiled, and TCRdb retains in-frame clones only, with some absent. Of about 110,000 clones listed, roughly 90% are singletons. The material sequenced was CD4+ or CD8+ T cells sorted from blood, taken in a trial of the OX40 agonist ivuxolimab. These receptors came from an adult with an advanced solid tumor such as melanoma, head and neck, liver or kidney cancer. The CDR3 runs from the conserved cysteine through the conserved F or W. A D gene is named only where the DNA matches it firmly. Only some rows state a clone size, as once, few, many or a class for expanded clones.

j_gene: TRBJ2-3; abundance: NA; v_gene: TRBV29-1; d_gene: NA; CDR3aa: CSVQGGASTDTQYF; CDR3nt: TGCAGCGTTCAGGGGGGCGCTAGCACAGATACGCAGTATTTT
j_gene: TRBJ2-6; abundance: NA; v_gene: TRBV11-3; d_gene: NA; CDR3aa: CASLRGVSGANVLTF; CDR3nt: TGTGCCAGCTTAAGAGGGGTATCTGGGGCCAACGTCCTGACTTTC
j_gene: TRBJ1-5; abundance: NA; v_gene: TRBV30; d_gene: TRBD1; CDR3aa: CAWSKGQGGNQPQHF; CDR3nt: TGTGCCTGGAGTAAAGGACAGGGAGGGAATCAGCCCCAGCATTTT
j_gene: TRBJ1-6; abundance: NA; v_gene: TRBV15; d_gene: NA; CDR3aa: CATSSLSSYNSPLHF; CDR3nt: TGTGCCACCAGCAGCTTGAGCTCCTATAATTCACCCCTCCACTTT
j_gene: TRBJ2-2; abundance: NA; v_gene: TRBV5-1; d_gene: NA; CDR3aa: CASTRAGPGTGELFF; CDR3nt: TGCGCCAGCACCCGAGCAGGGCCGGGCACCGGGGAGCTGTTTTTT
j_gene: TRBJ1-5; abundance: NA; v_gene: TRBV6-4; d_gene: TRBD1; CDR3aa: CASIPGTVCNQPQHF; CDR3nt: TGTGCCAGCATACCCGGGACAGTCTGTAATCAGCCCCAGCATTTT
j_gene: TRBJ2-6; abundance: NA; v_gene: TRBV18; d_gene: NA; CDR3aa: CASSPYREAGGPGGSGANVLTF; CDR3nt: TGTGCCAGCTCACCCTACCGGGAGGCAGGGGGCCCGGGGGGCTCTGGGGCCAACGTCCTGACTTTC
j_gene: TRBJ1-5; abundance: NA; v_gene: TRBV19; d_gene: TRBD1; CDR3aa: CASKGPGQGPGQPQHF; CDR3nt: TGTGCCAGTAAGGGTCCGGGACAGGGGCCGGGTCAGCCCCAGCATTTT
j_gene: TRBJ1-1; abundance: NA; v_gene: TRBV25-1; d_gene: NA; CDR3aa: CASSRDWNTEAFF; CDR3nt: TGTGCCAGTAGCCGGGACTGGAACACTGAAGCTTTCTTT
j_gene: TRBJ2-7; abundance: NA; v_gene: TRBV4-1; d_gene: NA; CDR3aa: CASSQGILGGLLDEQYF; CDR3nt: TGCGCCAGCAGCCAAGGGATTTTGGGGGGTCTACTTGACGAGCAGTACTTC
j_gene: TRBJ2-5; abundance: NA; v_gene: TRBV19; d_gene: NA; CDR3aa: CASSSHKARETQYF; CDR3nt: TGTGCCAGTAGTTCCCATAAGGCCAGGGAGACCCAGTACTTC
j_gene: TRBJ2-7; abundance: NA; v_gene: TRBV10-2; d_gene: NA; CDR3aa: CASQGNRNYEQYF; CDR3nt: TGCGCCAGCCAAGGGAATCGAAACTACGAGCAGTACTTC
j_gene: TRBJ1-2; abundance: NA; v_gene: TRBV6-5; d_gene: NA; CDR3aa: CASSPDTGYYGYTF; CDR3nt: TGTGCCAGCAGCCCCGATACAGGGTACTATGGCTACACCTTC
j_gene: TRBJ2-3; abundance: NA; v_gene: TRBV9; d_gene: TRBD2; CDR3aa: CASSPRGGMDTQYF; CDR3nt: TGTGCCAGCAGCCCTCGGGGGGGCATGGATACGCAGTATTTT
j_gene: TRBJ1-2; abundance: NA; v_gene: TRBV10-3; d_gene: NA; CDR3aa: CAISDPSRGFYTF; CDR3nt: TGTGCCATCAGTGACCCTAGTCGGGGATTCTACACCTTC
j_gene: TRBJ2-5; abundance: NA; v_gene: TRBV11-3; d_gene: TRBD1; CDR3aa: CASSEGQGAETQYF; CDR3nt: TGTGCCAGCAGCGAGGGACAGGGGGCCGAGACCCAGTACTTC
j_gene: TRBJ1-3; abundance: NA; v_gene: TRBV2; d_gene: NA; CDR3aa: CASSEGNTIYF; CDR3nt: TGTGCCAGCAGTGAAGGAAACACCATATATTTT
j_gene: TRBJ1-1; abundance: NA; v_gene: TRBV5-1; d_gene: NA; CDR3aa: CASSLAPVTEAFF; CDR3nt: TGCGCCAGCAGCTTGGCACCGGTGACTGAAGCTTTCTTT
j_gene: TRBJ1-5; abundance: few; v_gene: TRBV7-8; d_gene: NA; CDR3aa: CASSLLEWQPQHF; CDR3nt: TGTGCCAGCAGCCTTCTGGAGTGGCAGCCCCAGCATTTT
j_gene: TRBJ2-3; abundance: NA; v_gene: TRBV18; d_gene: NA; CDR3aa: CASSPPSSGFFTDTQYF; CDR3nt: TGTGCCAGCTCACCACCCTCTTCGGGCTTTTTCACAGATACGCAGTATTTT